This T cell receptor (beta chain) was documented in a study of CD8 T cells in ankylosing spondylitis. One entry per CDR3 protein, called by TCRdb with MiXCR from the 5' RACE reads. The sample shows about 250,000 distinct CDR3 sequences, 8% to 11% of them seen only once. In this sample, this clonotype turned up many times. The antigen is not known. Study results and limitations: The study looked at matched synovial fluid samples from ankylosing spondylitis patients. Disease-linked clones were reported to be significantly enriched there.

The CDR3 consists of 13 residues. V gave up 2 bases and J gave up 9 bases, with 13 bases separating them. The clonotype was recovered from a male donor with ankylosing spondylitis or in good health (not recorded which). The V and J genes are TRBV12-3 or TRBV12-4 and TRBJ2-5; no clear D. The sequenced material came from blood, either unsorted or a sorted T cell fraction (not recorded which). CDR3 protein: CASSLKGLMSQYF. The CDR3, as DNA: TGTGCCAGCAGTTTAAAGGGTCTTATGTCCCAGTACTTC.